The TCR beta chain under discussion was sequenced for a study of CD8+ T cells in alopecia areata. Across the whole study: Patients received oral tofacitinib, 5 to 10 mg twice daily, for moderate-to-severe alopecia areata.

As to this clone: The antigen remains undetermined.

Germline CDR1 is MNHEY and CDR2 is SMNVEV (reference sequence). The CDR3 is made up of 13 amino acids. V was clipped by 5 bases and J by 4 bases, with 9 bases between them. The treatment: oral pan-JAK inhibitor, 5-10 mg twice daily. General observations from the study: While patients received tofacitinib, many expanded lesional clones remained present in scalp and blood. Sequencing of scalp samples also includes resident alphabeta T cells from normal skin.

Sequencing relied on a cDNA template that was reverse transcribed from extracted RNA. TCRdb's table, derived via immunoSEQ multiplex PCR, lists solely in-frame clones and lacks some. Found here are nearly 200,000 clones, 58% of them singletons; the top ten hold 4.5% to 6%. This receptor was obtained from a human donor with alopecia areata. V gene TRBV27 combines with J gene TRBJ1-3; D unresolved. The sequences come from CD4+ T cells sorted from blood, collected at week 24, from a patient treated with tofacitinib. The CDR3 DNA sequence: TGTGCCAGCAGTCTCGGGAGCGGAAACACCATATATTTT. Amino acids: CASSLGSGNTIYF.